This T cell receptor (beta chain) was sequenced in a study of Graves' ophthalmopathy and Graves' hyperthyroidism. Study outcomes and limitations: Ophthalmopathy versus stable hyperthyroidism: 13-signature model gave roughly 88% sensitivity, 65% to 82% specificity.

The CDR3 loop spans 14 amino acids. V dropped 4 bases and J dropped 0 bases, with 10 bases sitting between them. CDR1 and CDR2 (germline): LNHDA, SQIVND (reference sequence). The diagnosis was founded upon clinical symptoms, serum thyroxine, TRAb, thyroid ultrasound and orbital computed tomography. Fresh peripheral blood (more than 9.5 ml) yielded the PBMCs. Amplified material comprised TCR beta CDR3 regions derived from RNA transcripts. A first-round RT-PCR used HTBI primers, followed by a second-round multiplex PCR. TCRdb re-derived calls from the multiplex PCR reads in MiXCR, one entry per CDR3 protein. The sample records 600,000 to 950,000 distinct CDR3 sequences, roughly 40% being singletons. As regards this clonotype: Its antigen is not identified.

The sample consisted of peripheral blood. The source of this sequence is an adult man with Graves' ophthalmopathy. The chain uses TRBV19 and TRBJ2-7; D gene ambiguous. The DNA of the CDR3 is TGTGCCAGTAGTACTATGGACGGCTCCTACGAGCAGTACTTC. As protein: CASSTMDGSYEQYF.